The present T cell receptor (beta chain) was sequenced within a study of tumor and adjacent non-tumor tissue in lung cancer. Study background: There were roughly 11 adenocarcinoma, a couple of squamous cell carcinoma and 1 small cell lung cancer cases. Stage I to III disease affected 10 men and 5 women aged about 30 to 76. On average, productive TCRbeta reads reached 4 million to 5 million per sample.

TCRbeta libraries were built with three rounds of nested PCR, modified from ARM-PCR. MiXCR, run by TCRdb on the multiplex PCR reads, gives a single entry per CDR3 protein. The sample has more than 85,000 distinct CDR3 sequences, roughly 84% seen once; the top ten hold 20% to 25%. The CDR3 totals 16 residues. CDR1 is LNHDA, CDR2 SQIVND, per germline (reference sequence). Regarding this clonotype: A junction boundary mismatches the germline segment, possibly from a read error.

No cell sorting was done before RNA was extracted from the tissue. The clonotype originates from a man in his 70s with non-small cell lung cancer. V usage is TRBV19 and J usage is TRBJ2-6, with 9 bases identical to TRBD1. Material for sequencing was lung tumor tissue. The CDR3 DNA follows: TGTGCCGGTAGTATAAGGACAGGGGTCGCCCCCAACGTCCTGACTTTC. Translated: CAGSIRTGVAPNVLTF.